A single TCR beta chain is shown here with its context. This CDR3 is also generated by other DNA sequences in the sample. This sample is part of a study of cytomegalovirus exposure and HLA in healthy donors. The CDR3 contains 13 residues. Germline V gene lookup returns CDR1 SGHVS and CDR2 FNYEAQ. The V end lost 3 bases, the J end lost 4 bases, and 7 bases lay between the germline ends. This table comes from immunoSEQ multiplex PCR, and its TCRdb copy is limited to in-frame clones, with some not included. This sample yields 170,000 or so clones, of which 65% to 85% are seen a single time; around 2.8% belongs to the top ten.

The clonotype originates from a young woman in good health and CMV-seropositive. The chain links TRBV7-6 to TRBJ1-5, with no clear D. Sequencing input: PBMCs. The CDR3 loop reads CASSLARNQPQHF. CDR3 nucleotide sequence: TGTGCCAGCAGCTTGGCCCGAAATCAGCCCCAGCATTTT.